This T cell receptor beta chain stems from a study of T cells after yellow fever vaccination (dated by TCRdb to between 2019 and 2020). Context from the whole study: The SMART-Seq v4 Ultra Low Input RNA kit was used to prepare libraries from fractions with low cell numbers. To track T-cell clones before and after primary and booster YFV17D yellow fever vaccination, bulk TCR alpha and beta repertoires were sequenced longitudinally. Two healthy male donors, one aged 18 to 29 and one aged 30 to 40 years, were included in the cohort. Bulk PBMC replicates and cell subsets were isolated from blood drawn at multiple timepoints before and after both primary and secondary immunization.

According to the germline V gene, CDR1 reads MDHEN and CDR2 reads SYDVKM. The CDR3 contains 13 residues, cysteine and phenylalanine counted. CDR3 DNA is the only sequence kept; it has 39 bases, read in frame from the first base. After removal of 7 bases from V and 5 bases from J, the junction retains 7 bases not matched to a gene. This clonotype was recorded a few times. The target of this receptor is not known. Base qualities are not provided; no much larger clone lies one nucleotide away. TCRdb shows the sequencer as Illumina NovaSeq 6000. TCR cDNA was synthesized by 5'RACE template switching, through which a universal primer site and unique molecular identifiers were introduced. Priming for cDNA synthesis came from both the TCR alpha and TCR beta constant segments. Libraries were amplified in two PCR steps, with sample barcodes and sequencing adapters added in the second step. Sequencing of the libraries was done on either Illumina HiSeq 2500 (2x100 bp) or NovaSeq (2x150 bp). As for how the authors treated the data: MIGEC was used to demultiplex reads and collapse the reads into UMI consensus sequences, and MiXCR was used for V(D)J alignment. Vaccine-responding clonotypes were identified with edgeR using replicate PBMC samples, with FDR below 0.01 and a log2 fold change above 5 up to day 15 being required. Each bulk clonotype received a CD4 or CD8 identity based on whether the sequenced CD4 or CD8 repertoire contained that clonotype at higher abundance. The public sequencing data were trimmed at Q25 with fastp and processed into clonotypes with MiXCR by TCRdb, which kept only in-frame beta chains. Each record represents a unique CDR3 protein, reported with the most common genes and DNA among its rows. These V and J calls originate from TCRdb's pipeline instead of the authors' own analysis. The sample table contains over 300,000 distinct CDR3 sequences; only one count was recorded for less than 4.5% of them. The ten largest clones take up around 20% of the sample.

The treatment or condition tag for this specimen amounts to: live attenuated yellow fever vaccine strain. At each blood-draw timepoint, two biological replicates of bulk PBMCs were collected. PBMCs were isolated from peripheral blood using a standard Ficoll-Paque protocol. RNA was extracted with TriZol from bulk PBMCs, CD4 and CD8 fractions, and dextramer-positive and dextramer-negative fractions. What the authors observed across the whole study: The secondary T-cell response was weaker than the primary response but faster, peaking on day 5 instead of day 15. A small share of clonotypes was detected in both CD4 and CD8 compartments, with the overlap likely arising from convergent recombination. Computational filtering was required because FACS-sorted repertoires could contain abundant contaminating clonotypes from the bulk population. After the booster, most clones that had expanded after primary vaccination were detected again (almost 97% of CD4 and around nine tenths of CD8), suggesting broad maintenance of memory. The study included only two donors, which limits how far the findings can be generalized.

Recombination linked TRBV28 to TRBJ2-5, with 7 middle bases fitting TRBD2. This TCR came from a man between 18 and 29 years old who received the YFV17D yellow fever vaccine. The source material was PBMCs, sampled on the day of the yellow fever booster vaccination. In nucleotide form, the sequence is TGTGCCAGCACCCTGACTAGCAAGGAGACCCAGTACTTC. This gives the protein CASTLTSKETQYF. Reference TRBV28 and TRBJ2-5 genes cover what lies past the CDR3, so the full variable domain is DVKVTQSSRYLVKRTGEKVFLECVQDMDHENMFWYRQDPGLGLRLIYFSYDVKMKEKGDIPEGYSVSREKKERFSLILESASTNQTSMYLCASTLTSKETQYFGPGTRLLVL.